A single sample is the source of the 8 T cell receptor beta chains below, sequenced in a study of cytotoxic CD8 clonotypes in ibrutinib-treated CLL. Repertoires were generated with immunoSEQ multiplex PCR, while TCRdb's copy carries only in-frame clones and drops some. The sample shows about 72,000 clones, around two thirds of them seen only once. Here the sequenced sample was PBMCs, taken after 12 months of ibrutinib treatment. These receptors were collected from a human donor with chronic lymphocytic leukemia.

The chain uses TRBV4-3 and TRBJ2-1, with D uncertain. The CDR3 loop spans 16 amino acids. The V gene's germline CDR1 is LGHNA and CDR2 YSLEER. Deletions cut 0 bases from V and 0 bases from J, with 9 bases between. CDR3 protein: CASSQDSSSSYNEQFF. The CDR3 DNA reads TGCGCCAGCAGCCAAGATTCCAGTTCCTCCTACAATGAGCAGTTCTTC.

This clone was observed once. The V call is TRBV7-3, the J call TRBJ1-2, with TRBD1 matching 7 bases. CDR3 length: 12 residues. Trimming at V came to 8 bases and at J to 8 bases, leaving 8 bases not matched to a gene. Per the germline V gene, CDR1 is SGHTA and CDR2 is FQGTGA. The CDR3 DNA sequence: TGTGCCAGCGGACAGGAGGGGGGAGGCTACACCTTC. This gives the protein CASGQEGGGYTF.

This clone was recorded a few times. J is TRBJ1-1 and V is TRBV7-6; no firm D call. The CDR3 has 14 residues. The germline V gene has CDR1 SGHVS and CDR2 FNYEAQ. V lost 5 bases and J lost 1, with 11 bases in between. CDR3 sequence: CASSRPQANTEAFF. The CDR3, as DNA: TGTGCCAGCAGCCGCCCTCAGGCGAACACTGAAGCTTTCTTT.

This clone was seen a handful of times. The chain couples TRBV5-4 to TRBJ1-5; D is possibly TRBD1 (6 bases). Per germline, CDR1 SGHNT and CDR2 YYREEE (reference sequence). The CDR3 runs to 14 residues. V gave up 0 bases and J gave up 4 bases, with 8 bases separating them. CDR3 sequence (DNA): TGTGCCAGCAGCTTGGAGGGGGGAAATCAGCCCCAGCATTTT. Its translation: CASSLEGGNQPQHF. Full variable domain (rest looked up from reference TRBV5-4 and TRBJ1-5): ETGVTQSPTHLIKTRGQQVTLRCSSQSGHNTVSWYQQALGQGPQFIFQYYREEENGRGNFPPRFSGLQFPNYSSELNVNALELDDSALYLCASSLEGGNQPQHFGDGTRLSIL.

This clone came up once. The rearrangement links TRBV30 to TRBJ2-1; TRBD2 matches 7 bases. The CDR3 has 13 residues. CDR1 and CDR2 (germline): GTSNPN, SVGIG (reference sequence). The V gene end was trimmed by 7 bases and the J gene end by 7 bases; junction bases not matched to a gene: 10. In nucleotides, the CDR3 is TGTGCCTTCACTGCGGGGGTACGTAATGAGCAGTTCTTC. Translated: CAFTAGVRNEQFF.

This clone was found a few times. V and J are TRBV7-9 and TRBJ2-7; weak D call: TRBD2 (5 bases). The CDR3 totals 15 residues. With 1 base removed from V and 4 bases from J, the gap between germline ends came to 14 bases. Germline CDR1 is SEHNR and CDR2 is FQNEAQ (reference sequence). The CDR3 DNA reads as TGTGCCAGCAGCTTAGGAGGGAACGGTGGTTACGAGCAGTACTTC. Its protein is CASSLGGNGGYEQYF. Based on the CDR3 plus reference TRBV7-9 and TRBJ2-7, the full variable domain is DTGVSQNPRHKITKRGQNVTFRCDPISEHNRLYWYRQTLGQGPEFLTYFQNEAQLEKSRLLSDRFSAERPKGSFSTLEIQRTEQGDSAMYLCASSLGGNGGYEQYFGPGTRLTVT.

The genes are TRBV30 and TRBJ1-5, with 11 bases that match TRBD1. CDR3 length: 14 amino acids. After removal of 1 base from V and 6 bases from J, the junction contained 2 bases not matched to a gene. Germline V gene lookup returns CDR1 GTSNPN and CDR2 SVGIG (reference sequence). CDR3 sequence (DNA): TGTGCCTGGAGTGGGGGGACAGGGGGTCAGCCCCAGCATTTT. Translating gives CAWSGGTGGQPQHF.

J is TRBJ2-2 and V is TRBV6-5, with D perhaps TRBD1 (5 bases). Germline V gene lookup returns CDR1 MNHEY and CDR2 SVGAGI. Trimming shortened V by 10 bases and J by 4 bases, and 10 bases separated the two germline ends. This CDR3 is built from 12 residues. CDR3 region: CATGLGTGELFF. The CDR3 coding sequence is TGTGCCACAGGGTTGGGCACCGGGGAGCTGTTTTTT.